This T cell receptor beta chain stems from a study of naive and memory T cell subsets. Notes on the study in general: This RNA-based method may be sensitive to activation-related transcript changes.

Four PCR rounds used nested alpha and beta constant region primers plus the SP2 primer. One entry per CDR3 protein, called by TCRdb with MiXCR from the 5' RACE reads. The profile shows roughly 60,000 distinct CDR3 sequences, about 7.2% of them singletons. This clonotype was counted many times. Its antigen is as yet unknown. The library had UMIs added by 3' ligation of an oligonucleotide to TCR cDNA. Whole-blood samples were roughly 2.3 ml of peripheral blood from healthy adult volunteers. Input was roughly 1 to 1000 ng of DNase-treated total RNA without cell sorting. Germline V gene lookup returns CDR1 DFQATT and CDR2 SNEGSKA (reference sequence). V shed 0 bases and J shed 7 bases, with 7 bases lying between them. This CDR3 is built from 13 residues.

The chain uses TRBV20-1 and TRBJ1-6; tentative D call: TRBD1 (6 bases). This sequence was found in a male donor in good health. CDR3 loop: CSARERGNSPLHF. The CDR3 coding sequence is TGCAGTGCTAGAGAGAGGGGGAATTCACCCCTCCACTTT.